The 16 T cell receptor beta chains reported below all come from one sample, sequenced in a study of T cells after posttransplantation cyclophosphamide (TCRdb year 2016). The sample's treatment or condition label, in plain terms: high-dose cyclophosphamide on days +3 and +4 as single-agent GVHD prophylaxis. Busulfan and fludarabine conditioning, a related or unrelated marrow graft, and cyclophosphamide on days +3 and +4 were given to PTCy patients. Library preparation employed the immunoSEQ multiplex PCR assay. Here the immuneACCESS table is served through TCRdb, limited to in-frame sequences with V and J called. Missing clones are a known gap in these copies; in checked studies unresolved V genes cover under half, and the rest lacks a known reason. The sample contains roughly 23,000 clones, roughly nine tenths of them found a single time. The ten largest clones represent 9% to 14% of the sample.

Sequenced material: PBMCs, taken after allogeneic stem cell transplant with posttransplant cyclophosphamide. The source of these receptors is a female patient under 45 who received an allogeneic stem cell transplant from an unrelated donor, was CMV-positive, and had no GVHD. After transplantation, some T cells may belong to the graft donor instead of the recipient.

The rearrangement joins TRBV9 to TRBJ1-5, with D perhaps TRBD1 (6 bases). The CDR3 totals 13 residues. Trimming took 1 base from V and 11 from J, leaving 13 bases between them. The germline V gene encodes CDR1 SGDLS and CDR2 YYNGEE. In DNA, the CDR3 is TGTGCCAGCAGCGTAAAAGGGGGGGGAGCCCAGCATTTT. Its translation is CASSVKGGGAQHF.

The V gene is TRBV4-1, the J gene TRBJ2-7, with TRBD2 matching 8 bases. This CDR3 is built from 15 residues. V shed 1 base, J shed 2 bases, and the junction held 4 bases outside the gene matches. The germline CDR1 and CDR2 sequences are MGHRA and YSYEKL. CDR3 coding DNA: TGCGCCAGCAGCCAAGTGGCGGGGGGACCCTACGAGCAGTACTTC. Its protein product is CASSQVAGGPYEQYF.

The chain employs TRBV30 and TRBJ2-5; 8 bases match TRBD2. CDR1 GTSNPN and CDR2 SVGIG come from the germline V gene (reference sequence). This CDR3 contains 15 residues. The V and J ends lost 1 base and 5 bases, in that order; junction bases with no gene match: 9. The CDR3 sequence: CAWSGGTGGRETQYF. CDR3 DNA sequence: TGTGCCTGGAGTGGCGGTACGGGGGGGCGGGAGACCCAGTACTTC.

The rearrangement joins TRBV13 to TRBJ2-7, with 8 positions matching TRBD1. The CDR3 has 14 amino acids. J gave up 5 bases and V 2 bases, and 5 bases lay outside the gene matches. Germline V gives CDR1 PRHDT, CDR2 FYEKMQ (reference sequence). Written as DNA, the CDR3 is TGTGCCAGCAGCTTACGGGACAGGTTTCACGAGCAGTACTTC. It codes for CASSLRDRFHEQYF.

The chain has TRBV28 and TRBJ2-7, with D possibly TRBD2 on 6 matching bases. CDR1 and CDR2 from the germline V gene are MDHEN and SYDVKM. This CDR3 has 11 residues. The V end was cut by 8 bases, the J end by 2 bases, with 7 bases between. CDR3 sequence: CASGGTYEQYF. In DNA, the CDR3 is TGTGCCAGCGGGGGGACCTACGAGCAGTACTTC.

The chain joins TRBV7-9 to TRBJ1-3, with no clear D. The germline V gene encodes CDR1 SEHNR and CDR2 FQNEAQ (reference sequence). Trimming left V 1 base short and J 0 bases short, with 10 bases between. The CDR3 is 16 amino acids. CDR3 nucleotides: TGTGCCAGCAGCTTAGGGGTCGGGGACTCTGGAAACACCATATATTTT. It codes for CASSLGVGDSGNTIYF.

With regard to this clone: The limits of the CDR3 on the DNA are not certain, so only TCRdb's listed CDR3 is given. The chain combines TRBV5-4 with TRBJ2-7; the table's D call TRBD2 went unverified against the DNA. The CDR3 has 15 residues if both end residues are counted. CDR1 and CDR2 (germline): SGHNT, YYREEE (reference sequence). The CDR3 here is CASSLEGLVGEGICF.

The V call is TRBV28, the J call TRBJ2-1, with 9 bases lining up with TRBD2. The germline V gene encodes CDR1 MDHEN and CDR2 SYDVKM. V was clipped by 2 bases and J by 12 bases; unmatched bases: 2. The CDR3 is 12 residues long. In nucleotides, the CDR3 is TGTGCCAGCAGTTTACAAGCGGGGGGGCAGTTCTTC. Its protein is CASSLQAGGQFF.

This clone was counted a few times. The V gene is TRBV14, the J gene TRBJ1-4; D remains unclear. CDR1 is SGHDN and CDR2 is FVKESK in the germline V gene. Trimming took 0 bases from V and 4 from J, leaving 9 bases between them. The CDR3 runs 15 residues. CDR3 protein: CASSQDRSINEKLFF. The CDR3 nucleotides read TGTGCCAGCAGCCAAGATAGATCCATTAATGAAAAACTGTTTTTT.

The CDR3 protein is CASSPGTGSLRYTF. The CDR3 DNA follows: TGCGCCAGCAGTCCGGGGACAGGGAGTCTAAGGTACACCTTC. The genes are TRBV23-1 and TRBJ1-2, with 9 bases lining up with TRBD1. TRBV23-1 is filed as an ORF, its function uncertain. V gave up 4 bases and J gave up 11 bases; unmatched junction bases: 11. The CDR3 contains 14 residues.

The CDR3 DNA follows: TGTGCCAGCAGATCTACCTCGAGGGGACAGAACTATGGCTACACCTTC. Translated: CASRSTSRGQNYGYTF. The chain couples TRBV7-8 to TRBJ1-2; 7 bases align to TRBD1. Germline lookup yields CDR1 SGHVS and CDR2 FQNEAQ. The J segment lost 2 bases and the V segment lost 6 bases, leaving 12 bases of the junction unmatched. The length of the CDR3 is 16 residues.

V usage is TRBV7-2 and J usage is TRBJ2-3; D gene ambiguous. The V gene lost 4 bases and the J gene lost 2 bases, with 10 bases spanning the gap. The length of the CDR3 is 14 residues. The germline V gene encodes CDR1 SGHTA and CDR2 FQGNSA. The CDR3 is CASSSRQDTDTQYF. The CDR3, as DNA: TGTGCCAGCAGCTCCCGACAAGACACAGATACGCAGTATTTT.

The chain combines TRBV27 with TRBJ1-4; TRBD1 might be the D (6 bases). CDR3 length equals 13 residues. Trimming pared 6 bases from V and 8 bases from J, leaving 13 bases between. Germline CDR1 is MNHEY and CDR2 is SMNVEV (reference sequence). The CDR3 is CASSRDNSEKLFF. The CDR3 coding sequence is TGTGCCAGCAGCCGGGACAACTCCGAAAAACTGTTTTTT.

This sequence joins TRBV9 and TRBJ2-2; TRBD2 is a possible D gene (6 bases). Germline V gene lookup returns CDR1 SGDLS and CDR2 YYNGEE. This CDR3 comprises 13 residues. V lost 4 bases to trimming and J lost 4 bases, with 8 bases between them. The CDR3 DNA reads TGTGCCAGCAGCCCCGGGGGCACCGGGGAGCTGTTTTTT. It specifies CASSPGGTGELFF.

The V call is TRBV28, the J call TRBJ1-5; maybe TRBD1 (6 bases). Per the germline V gene, CDR1 is MDHEN and CDR2 is SYDVKM. The V and J ends lost 4 bases and 7 bases respectively, with 14 bases between them. The CDR3 spans 14 residues. The CDR3 is CASSSRQADQPQHF. CDR3 nucleotides: TGTGCCAGCAGTTCTCGACAGGCAGACCAGCCCCAGCATTTT.

This clone was seen more than once but under ten times. The chain joins TRBV12-5 to TRBJ2-7; no reliable D call. The ends were cut back, 2 bases at V and 7 bases at J, with 9 bases in the middle. CDR1 and CDR2 from the germline V gene are LGHNT and FRNRAP. The CDR3 sequence is 12 residues long. The CDR3 DNA reads TGTGCTAGTGGTTTGCACATTCAGGAGCAGTACTTC. Encoded protein: CASGLHIQEQYF.